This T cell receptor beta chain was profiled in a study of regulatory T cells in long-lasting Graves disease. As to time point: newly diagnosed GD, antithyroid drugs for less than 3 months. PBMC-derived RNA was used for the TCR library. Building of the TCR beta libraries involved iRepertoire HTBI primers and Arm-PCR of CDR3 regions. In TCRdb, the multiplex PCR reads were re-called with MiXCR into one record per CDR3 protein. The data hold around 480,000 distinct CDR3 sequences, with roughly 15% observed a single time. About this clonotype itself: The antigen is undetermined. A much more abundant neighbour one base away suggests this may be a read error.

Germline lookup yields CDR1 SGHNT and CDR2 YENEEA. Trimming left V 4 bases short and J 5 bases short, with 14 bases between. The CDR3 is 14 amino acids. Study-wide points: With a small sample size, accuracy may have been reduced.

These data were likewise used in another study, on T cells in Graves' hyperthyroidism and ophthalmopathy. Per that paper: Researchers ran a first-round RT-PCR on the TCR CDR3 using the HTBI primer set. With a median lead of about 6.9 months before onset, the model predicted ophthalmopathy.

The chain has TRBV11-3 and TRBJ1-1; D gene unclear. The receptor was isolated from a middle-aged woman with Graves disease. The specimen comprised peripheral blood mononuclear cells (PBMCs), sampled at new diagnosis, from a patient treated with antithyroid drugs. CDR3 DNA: TGTGCCAGCAGCTCATCGGATTTCTGGACTGAAGCTTTCTTT. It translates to CASSSSDFWTEAFF. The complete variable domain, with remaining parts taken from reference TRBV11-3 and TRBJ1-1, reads EAGVVQSPRYKIIEKKQPVAFWCNPISGHNTLYWYLQNLGQGPELLIRYENEEAVDDSQLPKDRFSAERLKGVDSTLKIQPAELGDSAVYLCASSSSDFWTEAFFGQGTRLTVV.